This T cell receptor (beta chain) was documented in a study of blood T cell repertoires in COVID-19. Study context: COVID-19 samples collected from the United States, Italy and Spain covered acute and convalescent phases. The cDNA or gDNA used as material had been derived from T cells, B-cell-depleted T cells, or PBMCs.

The CDR3 sequence is 15 residues long. V was clipped by 6 bases and J by 4 bases; unmatched bases: 9. CDR1 and CDR2 from the germline V gene are MDHEN and SYDVKM. In the study's own analysis: Scientists estimated how many nucleated cells there were by amplifying reference gene primers. Using immunoSEQ multiplex PCR, the repertoire was profiled, and TCRdb retains in-frame clones only, with some absent. The V and J calls and the clone size are those of that table, but D and trimming were determined from the DNA. The profile shows over 45,000 clones, 77% of them singletons. The chain combines TRBV28 with TRBJ2-5; 9 bases are a match to TRBD1. The clonotype originates from a human donor with active or convalescent COVID-19. The donor label of this sample is uncertain. Sequencing input: peripheral blood. The CDR3: CASSQRQGGIETQYF. The CDR3 DNA reads as TGTGCCAGCAGCCAACGACAGGGGGGGATAGAGACCCAGTACTTC.